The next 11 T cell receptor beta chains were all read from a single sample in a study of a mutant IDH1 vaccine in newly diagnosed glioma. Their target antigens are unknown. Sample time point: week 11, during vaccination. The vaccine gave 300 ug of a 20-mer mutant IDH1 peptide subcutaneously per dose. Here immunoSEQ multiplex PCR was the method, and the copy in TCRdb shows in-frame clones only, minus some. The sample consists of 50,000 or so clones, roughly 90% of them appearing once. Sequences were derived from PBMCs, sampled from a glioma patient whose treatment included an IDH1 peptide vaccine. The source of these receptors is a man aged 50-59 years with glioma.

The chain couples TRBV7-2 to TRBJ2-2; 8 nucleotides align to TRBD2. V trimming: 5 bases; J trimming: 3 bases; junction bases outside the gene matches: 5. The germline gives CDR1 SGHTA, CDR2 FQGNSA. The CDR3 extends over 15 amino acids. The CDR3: CASSEGLVYTGELFF. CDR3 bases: TGTGCCAGCAGCGAGGGACTAGTTTACACCGGGGAGCTGTTTTTT.

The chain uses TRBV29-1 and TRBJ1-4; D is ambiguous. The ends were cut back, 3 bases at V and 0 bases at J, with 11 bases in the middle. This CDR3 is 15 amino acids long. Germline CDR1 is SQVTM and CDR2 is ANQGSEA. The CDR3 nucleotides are TGCAGCGTTGACTTGGGATTGGCAACTAATGAAAAACTGTTTTTT. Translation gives CSVDLGLATNEKLFF.

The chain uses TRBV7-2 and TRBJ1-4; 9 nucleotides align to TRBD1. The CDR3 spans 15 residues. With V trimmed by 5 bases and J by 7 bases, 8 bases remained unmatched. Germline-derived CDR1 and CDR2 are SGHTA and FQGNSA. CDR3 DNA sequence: TGTGCCAGCAGCCTTGTCGGGACAGGGCGTGAAAAACTGTTTTTT. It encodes CASSLVGTGREKLFF.

CDR3 nucleotides: TGTGCCAGCAGCTCAAATTCGGGCCAGCGGACACAGCCTAACGTCCTGACTTTC. Amino acid sequence: CASSSNSGQRTQPNVLTF. This sequence joins TRBV7-8 and TRBJ2-6; tentatively, D is TRBD1 or TRBD2 (5 bases each). Germline-derived CDR1 and CDR2 are SGHVS and FQNEAQ. Trimming pared 4 bases from V and 10 bases from J, leaving 26 bases between. This CDR3 is built from 18 residues. Filled out from reference TRBV7-8 and TRBJ2-6, the complete variable domain reads GAGVSQSPRYKVAKRGQDVALRCDPISGHVSLFWYQQALGQGPEFLTYFQNEAQLDKSGLPSDRFFAERPEGSVSTLKIQRTQQEDSAVYLCASSSNSGQRTQPNVLTFGAGSRLTVL.

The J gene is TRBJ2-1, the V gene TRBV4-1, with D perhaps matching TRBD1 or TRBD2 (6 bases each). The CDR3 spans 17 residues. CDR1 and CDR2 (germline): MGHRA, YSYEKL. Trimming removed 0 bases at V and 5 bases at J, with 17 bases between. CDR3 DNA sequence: TGCGCCAGCAGCCAAGATCCACAGGGAGGTCCACACAATGAGCAGTTCTTC. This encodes CASSQDPQGGPHNEQFF.

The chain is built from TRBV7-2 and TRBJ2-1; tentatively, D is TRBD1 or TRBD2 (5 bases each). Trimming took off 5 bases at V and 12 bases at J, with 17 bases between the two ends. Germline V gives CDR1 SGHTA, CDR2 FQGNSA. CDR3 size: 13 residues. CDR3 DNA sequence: TGTGCCAGCAGCCAACGGGGCTCAATCGGGCAGTTCTTC. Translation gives CASSQRGSIGQFF.

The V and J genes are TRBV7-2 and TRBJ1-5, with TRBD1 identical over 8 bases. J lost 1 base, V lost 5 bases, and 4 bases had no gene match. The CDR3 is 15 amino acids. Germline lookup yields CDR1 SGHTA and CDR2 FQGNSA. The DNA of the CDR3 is TGTGCCAGCAGCGCGGACAGGGCGAGCAATCAGCCCCAGCATTTT. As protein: CASSADRASNQPQHF.

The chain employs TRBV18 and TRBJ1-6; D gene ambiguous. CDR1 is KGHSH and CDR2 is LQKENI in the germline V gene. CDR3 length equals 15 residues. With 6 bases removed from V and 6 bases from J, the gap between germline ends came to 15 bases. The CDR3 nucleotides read TGTGCCAGCTCCCCCGAGAGGTACCTTAATTCACCCCTCCACTTT. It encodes CASSPERYLNSPLHF.

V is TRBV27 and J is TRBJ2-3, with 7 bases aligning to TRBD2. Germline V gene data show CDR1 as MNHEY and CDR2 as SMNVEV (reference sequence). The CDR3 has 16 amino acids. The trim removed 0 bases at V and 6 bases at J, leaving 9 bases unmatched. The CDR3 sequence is CASSLSAGERMDTQYF. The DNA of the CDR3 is TGTGCCAGCAGTTTATCGGCGGGAGAGCGAATGGATACGCAGTATTTT.

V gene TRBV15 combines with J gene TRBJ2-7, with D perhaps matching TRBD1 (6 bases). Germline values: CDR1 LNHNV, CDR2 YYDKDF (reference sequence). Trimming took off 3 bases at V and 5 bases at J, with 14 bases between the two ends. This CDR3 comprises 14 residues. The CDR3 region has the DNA TGTGCCACCAGCAGGGCCCAGGGGTGGCACGAGCAGTACTTC. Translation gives CATSRAQGWHEQYF.

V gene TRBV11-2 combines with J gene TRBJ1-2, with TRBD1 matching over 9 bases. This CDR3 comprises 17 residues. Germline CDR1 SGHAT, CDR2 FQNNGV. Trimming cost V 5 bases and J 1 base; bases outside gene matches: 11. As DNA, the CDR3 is TGTGCCAGCAGCGCAAGAGGACAGGGGTATTTTAACTATGGCTACACCTTC. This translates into CASSARGQGYFNYGYTF.